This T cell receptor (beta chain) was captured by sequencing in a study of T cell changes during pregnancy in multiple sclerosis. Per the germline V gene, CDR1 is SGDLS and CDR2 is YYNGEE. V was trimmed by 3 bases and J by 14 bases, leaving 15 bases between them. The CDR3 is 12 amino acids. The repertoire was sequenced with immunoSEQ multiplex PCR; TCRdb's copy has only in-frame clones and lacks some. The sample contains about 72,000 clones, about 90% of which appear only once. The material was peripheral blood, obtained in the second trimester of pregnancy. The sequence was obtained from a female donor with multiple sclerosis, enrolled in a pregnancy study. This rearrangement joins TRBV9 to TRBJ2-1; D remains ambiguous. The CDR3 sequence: CASSGDLGPKFF. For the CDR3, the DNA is TGTGCCAGCAGCGGCGATCTAGGCCCTAAGTTCTTC.